Below are 7 T cell receptor beta chains sequenced from a single sample in a study of T cells in Graves' hyperthyroidism and ophthalmopathy. The investigators amplified TCR beta CDR3 regions from RNA transcripts. The TCR CDR3 was amplified in a first-round RT-PCR using the HTBI primer set. Via MiXCR, TCRdb re-called the multiplex PCR reads, giving one row per CDR3 protein. Of hundreds of thousands of distinct CDR3 sequences in the sample, approximately 18% were seen once. Sequencing was performed on blood. These receptor sequences come from a woman in her 50s with Graves' hyperthyroidism that later progressed to Graves' ophthalmopathy.

Points on this clonotype: One end of the junction does not line up with germline, which may come from a read error. V gene TRBV7-9 combines with J gene TRBJ2-3; D gene unclear. CDR3 size: 11 residues. Looked up from germline, CDR1 is SEHNR and CDR2 is FQNEAQ (reference sequence). The CDR3 DNA follows: TGTGGCAGCAGCTTTACAGATACGCAGTATTTT. It encodes CGSSFTDTQYF.

This chain links TRBV6-2 or TRBV6-3 with TRBJ1-2; tentative D call: TRBD1 (5 bases). The CDR3 has 14 residues. CDR1 is MNHEY and CDR2 is SVGEGT in the germline V gene. The V and J ends lost 2 bases and 4 bases respectively, with 11 bases between them. The CDR3 coding sequence is TGTGCCAGCAGTTACACGGGACCCCCCTATGGCTACACCTTC. As protein: CASSYTGPPYGYTF.

Ten or more counts support this clonotype. The genes are TRBV7-6 and TRBJ2-2, with TRBD1 as a possible D gene (6 bases). From germline, CDR1 is SGHVS and CDR2 FNYEAQ. The CDR3 spans 15 residues. Trimming took 5 bases from V and 3 from J, leaving 13 bases between them. The CDR3 DNA follows: TGTGCCAGCAGCGCCACCGGGACACACACCGGGGAGCTGTTTTTT. The encoded protein is CASSATGTHTGELFF. The variable domain in full, completed from reference TRBV7-6 and TRBJ2-2, reads GAGVSQSPRYKVTKRGQDVALRCDPISGHVSLYWYRQALGQGPEFLTYFNYEAQQDKSGLPNDRFSAERPEGSISTLTIQRTEQRDSAMYRCASSATGTHTGELFFGEGSRLTVL.

The rearrangement uses TRBV20-1 and TRBJ1-2; a weak D match, TRBD1 (5 bases). Germline CDR1 DFQATT, CDR2 SNEGSKA (reference sequence). The CDR3 totals 13 residues. The ends were cut back, 7 bases at V and 1 base at J, with 13 bases in the middle. CDR3 region: CSDVDRNNYGYTF. CDR3 coding DNA: TGCAGTGATGTCGACAGAAATAACTATGGCTACACCTTC.

This chain uses TRBV11-2 with TRBJ2-5; TRBD2 aligns across 9 bases. The CDR3 extends over 15 amino acids. Germline loops: CDR1 SGHAT, CDR2 FQNNGV. After removal of 5 bases from V and 2 bases from J, the junction contained 6 bases not matched to a gene. CDR3 in amino acids: CASSPATSGQETQYF. CDR3 bases: TGTGCCAGCAGCCCCGCAACTAGCGGGCAAGAGACCCAGTACTTC.

The chain has TRBV10-3 and TRBJ2-4; perhaps TRBD2 as D (6 bases). The V and J ends lost 3 bases and 8 bases respectively, with 11 bases between them. Germline V gives CDR1 ENHRY, CDR2 SYGVKD. This CDR3 is built from 13 residues. This CDR3 is CAISDLGGDIQYF. The DNA for the CDR3 is TGTGCCATCAGTGATCTCGGGGGTGACATTCAGTACTTC.

The gene calls are TRBV6-5 and TRBJ2-3; TRBD2 matches at 8 bases. The ends lost 4 bases at V and 2 bases at J; junction bases unmatched: 8. The length of the CDR3 is 16 residues. Germline V lookup: CDR1 MNHEY, CDR2 SVGAGI. The CDR3 nucleotides read TGTGCCAGCAGTTCGGTCGGGGGGGGGGCCACAGATACGCAGTATTTT. Protein: CASSSVGGGATDTQYF.